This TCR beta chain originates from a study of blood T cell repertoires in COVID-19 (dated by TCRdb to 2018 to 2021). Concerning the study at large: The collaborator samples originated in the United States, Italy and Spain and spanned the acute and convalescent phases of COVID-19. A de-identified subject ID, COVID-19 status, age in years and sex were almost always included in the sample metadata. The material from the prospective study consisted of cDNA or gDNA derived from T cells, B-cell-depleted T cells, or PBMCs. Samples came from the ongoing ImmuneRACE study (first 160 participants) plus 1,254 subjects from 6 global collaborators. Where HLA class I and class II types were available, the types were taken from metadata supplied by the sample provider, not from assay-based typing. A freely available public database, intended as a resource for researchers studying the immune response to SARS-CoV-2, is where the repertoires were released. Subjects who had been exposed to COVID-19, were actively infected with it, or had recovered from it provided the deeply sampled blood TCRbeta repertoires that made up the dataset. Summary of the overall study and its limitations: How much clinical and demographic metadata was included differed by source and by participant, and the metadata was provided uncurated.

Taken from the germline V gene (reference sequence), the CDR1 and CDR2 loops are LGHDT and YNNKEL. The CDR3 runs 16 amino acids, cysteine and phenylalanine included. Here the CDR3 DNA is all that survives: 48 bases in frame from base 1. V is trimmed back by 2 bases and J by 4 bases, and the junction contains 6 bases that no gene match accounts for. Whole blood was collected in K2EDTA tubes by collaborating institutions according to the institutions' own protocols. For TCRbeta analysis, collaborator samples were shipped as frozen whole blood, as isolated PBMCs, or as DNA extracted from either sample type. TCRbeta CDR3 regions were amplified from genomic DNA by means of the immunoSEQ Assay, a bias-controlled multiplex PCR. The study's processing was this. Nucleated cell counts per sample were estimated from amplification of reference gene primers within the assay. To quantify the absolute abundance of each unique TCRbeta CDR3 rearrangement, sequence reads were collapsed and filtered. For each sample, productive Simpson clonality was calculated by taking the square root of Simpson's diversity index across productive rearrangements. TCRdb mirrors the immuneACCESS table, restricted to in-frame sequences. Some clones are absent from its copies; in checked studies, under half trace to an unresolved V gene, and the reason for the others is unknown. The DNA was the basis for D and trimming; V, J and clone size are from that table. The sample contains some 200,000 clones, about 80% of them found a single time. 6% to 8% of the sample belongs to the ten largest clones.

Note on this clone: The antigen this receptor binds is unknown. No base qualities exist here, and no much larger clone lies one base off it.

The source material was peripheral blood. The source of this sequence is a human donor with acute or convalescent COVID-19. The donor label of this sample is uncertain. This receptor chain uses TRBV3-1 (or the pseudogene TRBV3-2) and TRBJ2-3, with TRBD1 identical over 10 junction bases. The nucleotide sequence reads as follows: TGTGCCAGCAGCCAACCTCGGACAGGGGGTTCAGATACGCAGTATTTT. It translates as CASSQPRTGGSDTQYF.